The rows below give T cell receptor beta chains drawn from one sample of a study of cytomegalovirus exposure and HLA in healthy donors. Clones were sequenced by immunoSEQ multiplex PCR, and TCRdb holds only the in-frame ones, with some missing. Here the sample spans 100,000 to 150,000 clones, 85% to 90% being singletons. Material for sequencing was PBMCs. Receptors were obtained from a man aged 25-40 years in good health and CMV-seronegative. Both conserved end residues are part of each CDR3.

v_call: TRBV6-5
cdr3_aa: CASRGQVGTEAFF

v_call: TRBV7-8
cdr3_aa: CASSSGLIGEAFF

v_call: TRBV27
cdr3_aa: CASSSRGTSYEQYF

v_call: TRBV28
cdr3_aa: CASSSGGTKSNEQFF

v_call: TRBV6-5
cdr3_aa: CASSSPAAANVLTF

v_call: TRBV27
cdr3_aa: CASSPQQGIEQYF

v_call: TRBV4-2
cdr3_aa: CASSQDRQGAGGYTF

v_call: TRBV27
cdr3_aa: CASSLSRGFYEQYF

v_call: TRBV5-6
cdr3_aa: CASSLRRDGWADTQYF

v_call: TRBV29-1
cdr3_aa: CSVDPGVYGYTF

v_call: TRBV7-6
cdr3_aa: CASSLGGSHVYEQYF

v_call: TRBV19
cdr3_aa: CASSSGQGPYEQYF

v_call: TRBV7-8
cdr3_aa: CASSLFLAGDPYEQYF

v_call: TRBV4-3
cdr3_aa: CASSQAEGTGVWYEQYF

v_call: TRBV28
cdr3_aa: CASSLLIAGEADTQYF

v_call: TRBV6-4
cdr3_aa: CASSTGTGSYEQYF

v_call: TRBV7-2
cdr3_aa: CASSLGPVQETQYF

v_call: TRBV29-1
cdr3_aa: CSEDRGQPEAFF

v_call: TRBV7-8
cdr3_aa: CASSAIGTENSPLHF

v_call: TRBV6-1
cdr3_aa: CASSDPGLAGAYEQYF

v_call: TRBV5-1
cdr3_aa: CASSLQGGGPDTQYF

v_call: TRBV7-9
cdr3_aa: CASSLFVGWETQYF

v_call: TRBV6-5
cdr3_aa: CASSSPGQQMNTEAFF

v_call: TRBV5-1
cdr3_aa: CASSLPWTGVYEQYF

v_call: TRBV4-3
cdr3_aa: CASSQDKTFYQPQHF